Sequencing of this T cell receptor (beta chain) was carried out in a study of T cell responses to AZD1222 COVID-19 vaccine. Overall study results and limits: Two AZD1222 administrations were followed by greater Spike-specific TCR breadth and depth. Repertoires in all cases were sampled only once the peak T cell response had passed. Most donors were white British, females outnumbered males, and clonal diversity was possibly underestimated.

In regard to this clone: Its antigen is still unknown.

Here immunoSEQ multiplex PCR was the method, and the copy in TCRdb shows in-frame clones only, minus some. The data hold around 180,000 clones, with about 94% observed a single time. Germline V lookup: CDR1 SQVTM, CDR2 ANQGSEA. The V end was cut by 0 bases, the J end by 12 bases, with 18 bases between. The length of the CDR3 is 14 residues. This clonotype was obtained from an adult in good health. The sample was peripheral blood, taken on day 0 of AZD1222 vaccination. The rearrangement links TRBV29-1 to TRBJ2-1; D might be TRBD1 (7 bases). CDR3 loop: CSVEDESGGRGQFF. DNA of the CDR3: TGCAGCGTTGAAGATGAATCAGGGGGGCGAGGGCAGTTCTTC.